A single sample is the source of the 26 T cell receptor beta chains below, sequenced in a study of cytotoxic CD8 clonotypes in ibrutinib-treated CLL. TCRdb's copy holds only in-frame clones and misses some; the assay was immunoSEQ multiplex PCR. The sample lists around 160,000 clones; more than 70% were seen once. The material sequenced was PBMCs, taken at disease progression, from a patient treated with ibrutinib. The receptors were gathered from a human donor with chronic lymphocytic leukemia.

The chain employs TRBV5-4 and TRBJ2-7; D unclear. CDR3 length: 14 amino acids. V gave up 5 bases and J gave up 0 bases, with 12 bases separating them. Germline V gene data show CDR1 as SGHNT and CDR2 as YYREEE (reference sequence). The DNA for the CDR3 is TGTGCCAGCAGGGGTACCCCGAGCTCCTACGAGCAGTACTTC. Translation: CASRGTPSSYEQYF.

Written as DNA, the CDR3 is TGTGCCAGCAGCTCTGACGGTAACTCCTACGAGCAGTACTTC. Protein sequence: CASSSDGNSYEQYF. The chain employs TRBV7-2 and TRBJ2-7, with D unresolved. V lost 4 bases, J lost 0 bases, and 10 bases lay in between. CDR1 and CDR2 (germline): SGHTA, FQGNSA. The CDR3 extends over 14 amino acids. Combining the CDR3 with reference TRBV7-2 and TRBJ2-7 gives the whole variable domain GAGVSQSPSNKVTEKGKDVELRCDPISGHTALYWYRQSLGQGLEFLIYFQGNSAPDKSGLPSDRFSAERTGGSVSTLTIQRTQQEDSAVYLCASSSDGNSYEQYFGPGTRLTVT.

The rearrangement links TRBV21-1 to TRBJ2-1; the DNA was not compared with TRBD2, the D call given in the table. TRBV21-1 is noted as a pseudogene. This CDR3 is 15 amino acids long. Here the CDR3 reads CASNLTGTSINEQFF. The CDR3 DNA is TGTGCCAGCAACCTGACCGGGACTAGCATCAATGAGCAGTTCTTC.

The CDR3 DNA is TGTGCCAGCAGCCAGGGGGGACGGGGCTATGGCTACACCTTC. Amino acid sequence: CASSQGGRGYGYTF. The chain uses TRBV6-5 and TRBJ1-2, with 7 bases identical to TRBD1. Germline V gene data show CDR1 as MNHEY and CDR2 as SVGAGI. Germline trimming cut 6 bases from V and 4 bases from J; bases unmatched to any gene: 8. This CDR3 spans 14 amino acids.

V gene TRBV6-5 combines with J gene TRBJ2-7, with D possibly being TRBD2 (6 bases). CDR1 MNHEY and CDR2 SVGAGI come from the germline V gene. The CDR3 covers 12 residues. The ends were cut back, 6 bases at V and 6 bases at J, with 12 bases in the middle. This CDR3 is CASSRGLAEQYF. CDR3 nucleotide sequence: TGTGCCAGCAGCCGGGGACTGGCCGAGCAGTACTTC.

The chain links TRBV28 to TRBJ2-1, with D perhaps matching TRBD1 (6 bases). The germline gives CDR1 MDHEN, CDR2 SYDVKM. This CDR3 has 15 residues. V dropped 7 bases and J dropped 0 bases, with 13 bases sitting between them. The CDR3 DNA reads TGTGCCAGCAAAGCCAGACAGGCCTCCTACAATGAGCAGTTCTTC. Its protein is CASKARQASYNEQFF.

The chain employs TRBV29-1 and TRBJ2-7; 9 nucleotides agree with TRBD1. Germline V gives CDR1 SQVTM, CDR2 ANQGSEA. The ends lost 3 bases at V and 2 bases at J; junction bases unmatched: 2. The CDR3 extends over 13 amino acids. CDR3 sequence: CSVEGQGPYEQYF. The CDR3 DNA reads as TGCAGCGTTGAGGGACAGGGCCCCTACGAGCAGTACTTC.

The chain carries TRBV4-1 and TRBJ1-3; D not certain. CDR1 and CDR2 (germline): MGHRA, YSYEKL. The ends were cut back, 1 base at V and 1 base at J, with 5 bases in the middle. This CDR3 contains 14 residues. CDR3 bases: TGCGCCAGCAGCCAAGTGGGTTCTGGAAACACCATATATTTT. Translation: CASSQVGSGNTIYF.

This rearrangement joins TRBV13 to TRBJ1-6, with 10 bases aligning to TRBD1. With 5 bases clipped from V and 9 bases from J, the junction kept 7 bases outside the gene matches. The CDR3 sequence is 15 residues long. CDR1 and CDR2 from the germline V gene are PRHDT and FYEKMQ (reference sequence). DNA for the CDR3: TGTGCCAGCAGCACCCGACAGGGGGCCACTTCACCCCTCCACTTT. This sequence encodes CASSTRQGATSPLHF.

This clone was detected a few times. DNA for the CDR3: TGCGCCAGCAGCAAACAGGGGGCGTCCTACGAGCAGTACTTC. Translating it yields CASSKQGASYEQYF. The J gene is TRBJ2-7, the V gene TRBV5-1, with 9 bases aligning to TRBD1. The CDR3 is made up of 14 amino acids. The ends lost 4 bases at V and 1 base at J; junction bases unmatched: 3. Looked up from germline, CDR1 is SGHRS and CDR2 is YFSETQ.

The count of this clone is one. This sequence joins TRBV10-3 and TRBJ2-5, with D possibly being TRBD1 or TRBD2 (5 bases each). Germline lookup yields CDR1 ENHRY and CDR2 SYGVKD. There are 14 residues in the CDR3. Trimming took off 6 bases at V and 5 bases at J, with 16 bases between the two ends. Here the CDR3 reads CAISTPGPRETQYF. DNA of the CDR3: TGTGCCATCAGCACGCCGGGACCGAGGGAGACCCAGTACTTC.

The chain is built from TRBV29-1 and TRBJ1-1; TRBD1 might be the D (6 bases). Between the trimmed V and J ends, which lost 6 bases and 3 bases, there was a span of 17 bases. CDR1 is SQVTM, CDR2 ANQGSEA, per germline. The CDR3 contains 14 residues. The CDR3 spells CSVWGLLGDTEAFF. The CDR3 coding sequence is TGCAGCGTCTGGGGGCTATTAGGGGACACTGAAGCTTTCTTT. Supplemented by reference TRBV29-1 and TRBJ1-1, the full variable domain reads SAVISQKPSRDICQRGTSLTIQCQVDSQVTMMFWYRQQPGQSLTLIATANQGSEATYESGFVIDKFPISRPNLTFSTLTVSNMSPEDSSIYLCSVWGLLGDTEAFFGQGTRLTVV.

The V and J genes are TRBV4-2 and TRBJ2-1; D may match TRBD1 or TRBD2 (5 bases each). V was trimmed by 5 bases and J by 6 bases, leaving 11 bases between them. CDR3 length: 13 amino acids. Germline-derived CDR1 and CDR2 are LGHNA and YNFKEQ. The CDR3: CASSVKGSNEQFF. Written as DNA, the CDR3 is TGTGCCAGCAGCGTAAAGGGGAGCAATGAGCAGTTCTTC.

The chain employs TRBV27 and TRBJ2-7, with 7 bases lining up with TRBD1. Germline CDR1 reads MNHEY; CDR2 reads SMNVEV (reference sequence). J was trimmed by 3 bases and V by 5 bases; bases with no gene match: 10. The CDR3 loop spans 15 amino acids. The DNA for the CDR3 is TGTGCCAGCAGTCCCAGGGGGACATCTGACTACGAGCAGTACTTC. Translating gives CASSPRGTSDYEQYF.

CDR3 sequence reads: CASSTHRGQSMGKLFF. CDR3 nucleotide sequence: TGTGCCAGTAGTACCCATCGGGGACAGTCGATGGGAAAACTGTTTTTT. The rearrangement uses TRBV19 and TRBJ1-4, with 7 nucleotides matching TRBD1. J lost 10 bases, V lost 4 bases, and 15 bases had no gene match. The CDR3 runs 16 residues. Germline V CDR1 and CDR2: LNHDA, SQIVND (reference sequence).

The chain joins TRBV14 to TRBJ2-5; D not certain. Germline CDR1 reads SGHDN; CDR2 reads FVKESK. V was shortened by 0 bases and J by 2 bases, with 13 bases between the two germline ends. This CDR3 contains 16 residues. The CDR3 nucleotides read TGTGCCAGCAGCCAAGAATGGTCAGTAAGTCAAGAGACCCAGTACTTC. This gives the protein CASSQEWSVSQETQYF.

This clone was recorded once. The chain carries TRBV10-3 and TRBJ2-7; TRBD2 matches at 11 bases. Germline V gene data show CDR1 as ENHRY and CDR2 as SYGVKD. The CDR3 extends over 14 amino acids. J lost 4 bases, V lost 7 bases, and 6 bases had no gene match. The CDR3 loop reads CAITELAGAYEQYF. The CDR3 region has the DNA TGTGCCATCACCGAACTAGCGGGAGCGTACGAGCAGTACTTC.

The table lists this clone with a count of one. The chain combines TRBV30 with TRBJ1-4; no firm D call. There are 11 residues in the CDR3. The V gene lost 3 bases and the J gene lost 7 bases, with 6 bases spanning the gap. Germline V lookup: CDR1 GTSNPN, CDR2 SVGIG (reference sequence). The CDR3 here is CAWSPGEKLFF. CDR3 DNA: TGTGCCTGGAGCCCGGGTGAAAAACTGTTTTTT.

In nucleotides, the CDR3 is TGTGCCAGCAGTTACTCCTTTCACTACGAGCAGTACTTC. Translating it yields CASSYSFHYEQYF. The rearrangement joins TRBV6-5 to TRBJ2-7; D unresolved. Trimming stripped 0 bases from V and 3 bases from J, with 6 bases between. CDR1 MNHEY and CDR2 SVGAGI come from the germline V gene. CDR3 size: 13 residues.

V is TRBV9 and J is TRBJ2-7; perhaps D is TRBD1 or TRBD2 (6 bases each). Trimming left V 3 bases short and J 7 bases short, with 26 bases between. This CDR3 is 17 amino acids long. Germline CDR1 and CDR2: SGDLS and YYNGEE. The DNA of the CDR3 is TGTGCCAGCAGCGGCCCCTCTTCTCTCGTTGAAGGGGGGGAGCAGTACTTC. This gives the protein CASSGPSSLVEGGEQYF.

V and J are TRBV28 and TRBJ2-1, with 9 nucleotides matching TRBD2. The CDR3 loop spans 16 amino acids. CDR1 is MDHEN and CDR2 is SYDVKM in the germline V gene. J was trimmed by 3 bases and V by 2 bases; bases with no gene match: 5. CDR3 amino acids: CASSLSGRSGYNEQFF. The CDR3 nucleotides read TGTGCCAGCAGTTTAAGCGGGAGGTCTGGCTACAATGAGCAGTTCTTC.

The CDR3 sequence is CASSWRYTDTQYF. The CDR3 DNA sequence: TGTGCCAGCAGTTGGCGATACACAGATACGCAGTATTTT. The chain recombines TRBV27 with TRBJ2-3, with unresolved D. Looked up from germline, CDR1 is MNHEY and CDR2 is SMNVEV (reference sequence). This CDR3 comprises 13 residues. Trimming left V 4 bases short and J 2 bases short, with 7 bases between.

V is TRBV7-2 and J is TRBJ1-2, with D unresolved. This CDR3 has 11 residues. Trimming stripped 3 bases from V and 8 bases from J, with 7 bases between. Germline V CDR1 and CDR2: SGHTA, FQGNSA. The CDR3 nucleotides read TGTGCCAGCAGCTTGTACCGGGGCTACACCTTC. It specifies CASSLYRGYTF.

The chain recombines TRBV5-1 with TRBJ2-7; the match to TRBD2 covers 7 bases. J lost 2 bases, V lost 2 bases, and 7 bases had no gene match. From germline, CDR1 is SGHRS and CDR2 YFSETQ. This CDR3 comprises 15 residues. The DNA for the CDR3 is TGCGCCAGCAGCTTTCGGGGAGGGCCCCCCTACGAGCAGTACTTC. Translating it yields CASSFRGGPPYEQYF.

The chain couples TRBV29-1 to TRBJ2-3, with D perhaps matching TRBD1 or TRBD2 (5 bases each). The CDR3 loop spans 12 amino acids. Per germline, CDR1 SQVTM and CDR2 ANQGSEA. The ends were cut back, 6 bases at V and 6 bases at J, with 13 bases in the middle. CDR3 DNA sequence: TGCAGCGTGGGACCGCTGGGGGATACGCAGTATTTT. It translates to CSVGPLGDTQYF.

The gene calls are TRBV20-1 and TRBJ1-1; D gene uncertain. V dropped 5 bases and J dropped 3 bases, with 7 bases sitting between them. This CDR3 is built from 11 residues. From germline, CDR1 is DFQATT and CDR2 SNEGSKA (reference sequence). CDR3 DNA sequence: TGCAGTGCTGGGAGGTACACTGAAGCTTTCTTT. This sequence encodes CSAGRYTEAFF.